This TCR beta chain was identified in a study of kidney transplant recipient with SARS-CoV-2 infection. MiXCR was run by TCRdb on the reads, yielding one entry per CDR3 protein. Of fewer than 250,000 distinct CDR3 sequences in the sample, 29% are singletons; the top ten hold almost 7.5%. V lost 5 bases and J 4 bases, leaving 23 bases between the germline ends. This CDR3 has 17 amino acids. As regards this clonotype: A much larger clone differs from this one at a single base, so this may be a read error.

The material was a blood sample, obtained at baseline and between days 110 and 120 from a kidney transplant recipient. The genes are TRBV23-1 and TRBJ1-2; D gene uncertain. TRBV23-1 is an ORF, with its function uncertain. This clonotype was sampled from a male patient aged 25 to 39 who had COVID-19 and was a kidney transplant recipient. Certain T cells may be donor cells from the graft. CDR3 loop: CASSMIALRRKTYGYTF. The DNA of the CDR3 is TGCGCCAGCAGTATGATAGCGCTACGCAGAAAGACCTATGGCTACACCTTC.